This TCR beta chain was sequenced in a study of cytomegalovirus exposure and HLA in healthy donors. 60 Vbeta and 13 Jbeta primers were used in PCR. The repertoire was sequenced with immunoSEQ multiplex PCR; TCRdb's copy has only in-frame clones and lacks some. The data contain tens of thousands of clones, around 75% of them singletons. Between the trimmed V and J ends, which lost 2 bases and 1 base, there was a span of 9 bases. The CDR3 runs 15 residues. Looked up from germline, CDR1 is SGHDT and CDR2 is YYEEEE. J is TRBJ2-2 and V is TRBV5-6; the D gene is possibly TRBD2 (5 bases). The sample comprised PBMCs. The sequence came from a man aged 40-55 years in good health and CMV-seronegative. The chain's CDR3 is CASSLGLQNTGELFF. The CDR3 coding sequence is TGTGCCAGCAGCTTAGGACTTCAGAACACCGGGGAGCTGTTTTTT.